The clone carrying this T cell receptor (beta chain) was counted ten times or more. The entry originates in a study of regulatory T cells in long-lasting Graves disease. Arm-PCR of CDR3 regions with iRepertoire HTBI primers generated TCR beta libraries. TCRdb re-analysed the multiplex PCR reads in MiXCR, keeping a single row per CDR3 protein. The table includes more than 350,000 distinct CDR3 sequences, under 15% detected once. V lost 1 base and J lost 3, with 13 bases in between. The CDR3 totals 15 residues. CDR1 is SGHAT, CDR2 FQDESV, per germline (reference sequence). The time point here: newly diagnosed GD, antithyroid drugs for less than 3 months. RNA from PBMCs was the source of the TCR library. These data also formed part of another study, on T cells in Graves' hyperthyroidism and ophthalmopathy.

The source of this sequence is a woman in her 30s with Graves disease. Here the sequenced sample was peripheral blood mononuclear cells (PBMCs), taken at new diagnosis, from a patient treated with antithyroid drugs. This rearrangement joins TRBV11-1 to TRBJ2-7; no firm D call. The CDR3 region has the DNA TGTGCCAGCAGCTTAGAGCGACACCCGGGCTACGAGCAGTACTTC. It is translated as CASSLERHPGYEQYF.